The entry that follows covers one TCR beta chain sequence. These data come from a study of blood T cell repertoires in COVID-19. The CDR3 is made up of 14 amino acids. V lost 3 bases and J 5 bases, leaving 13 bases between the germline ends. Germline CDR1 reads GTSNPN; CDR2 reads SVGIG (reference sequence). Original processing methods: Amplification of reference gene primers provided the estimated nucleated cell counts. The repertoire was sequenced with immunoSEQ multiplex PCR; TCRdb's copy has only in-frame clones and lacks some. V, J and clone size are those of that table, while D and trimming were read from the DNA. The sample contains roughly 190,000 clones, roughly four fifths of which appear only once.

Sequenced: peripheral blood. The rearrangement uses TRBV30 and TRBJ1-4; D is uncertain. This sequence originates from a woman aged 40 to 50 with acute or convalescent COVID-19. In DNA form, the CDR3 reads TGTGCCTGGAGCCGGCCGACTCGAAATGAAAAACTGTTTTTT. Amino acid sequence: CAWSRPTRNEKLFF.